This TCR beta chain is drawn from a study of breast tumors, draining lymph nodes, adjacent tissues. The study, taken as a whole, reports: Findings are consistent with lymph node origin and intratumoral expansion of most tumor T cells. Tumor and nontumor repertoires were significantly more similar in luminal-like than in basal-like breast cancer. Tumor repertoires ranked between lymph nodes and nontumor tissue in diversity, with V and J gene preferences.

This CDR3 spans 16 amino acids. V lost 1 base, J lost 8 bases, and 12 bases stayed unmatched. The germline CDR1 and CDR2 sequences are LNHNV and YYDKDF (reference sequence). Each CDR3 protein is one row after TCRdb ran MiXCR on the multiplex PCR reads. Of 45,000 to 60,000 distinct CDR3 sequences in the sample, under 30% are singletons; the top ten hold 6.5% to 8%. This clonotype appeared many times. Its antigen is not identified. Sequenced sample: breast tumor tissue. This TCR was recovered from a female donor with breast cancer. Some clones in this sample may be carry-over from other donors' samples. The rearrangement uses TRBV15 and TRBJ2-7; 9 nucleotides align to TRBD1. The CDR3 is CATSRAGGQGGVKQYF. Here the CDR3 DNA reads TGTGCCACCAGCAGAGCGGGGGGACAGGGAGGTGTCAAGCAGTACTTC.